One sample yielded the 23 T cell receptor beta chains listed below, sequenced in a study of identifying expanded T cells in peripheral blood. TCRdb's table, derived via immunoSEQ multiplex PCR, lists solely in-frame clones and lacks some. This table holds over 80,000 clones, around 88% found once. Material for sequencing was blood. The receptors derive from a person between 18 and 69 years old in good health.

The chain employs TRBV6-6 and TRBJ1-2; D uncertain. V was shortened by 4 bases and J by 8 bases, with 14 bases between the two germline ends. The CDR3 length is 13 residues. The germline CDR1 and CDR2 sequences are MNHNY and SVGAGI (reference sequence). In DNA form, the CDR3 reads TGTGCCAGCAGTTCCAAGCCTTTCCCGGGCTACACCTTC. Translating gives CASSSKPFPGYTF.

The chain recombines TRBV11-2 with TRBJ2-2; D is undetermined. The V and J ends lost 3 bases and 8 bases respectively, with 1 base between them. From germline, CDR1 is SGHAT and CDR2 FQNNGV. The length of the CDR3 is 10 residues. The CDR3 protein is CASSLGELFF. The CDR3 coding sequence is TGTGCCAGCAGCTTGGGGGAGCTGTTTTTT.

The chain links TRBV5-1 to TRBJ1-1; a weak D match, TRBD1 (6 bases). CDR1 and CDR2 from the germline V gene are SGHRS and YFSETQ. The CDR3 spans 14 residues. Between the trimmed V and J ends, which lost 0 bases and 4 bases, there was a span of 10 bases. CDR3 residues: CASSLVRGSTEAFF. In DNA, the CDR3 is TGCGCCAGCAGCTTGGTTAGGGGGAGCACTGAAGCTTTCTTT.

V and J are TRBV5-1 and TRBJ2-7, with 12 bases that match TRBD1. This CDR3 comprises 18 residues. Germline-derived CDR1 and CDR2 are SGHRS and YFSETQ. The J segment lost 4 bases and the V segment lost 3 bases, leaving 14 bases of the junction unmatched. CDR3 DNA sequence: TGCGCCAGCAGCTCCTGGGGACAGGGGGCCGACCACTCTTACGAGCAGTACTTC. Amino acids: CASSSWGQGADHSYEQYF.

The count of this clone is one. The chain joins TRBV6-1 to TRBJ1-4, with D perhaps matching TRBD1 (5 bases). This CDR3 has 15 residues. Germline lookup yields CDR1 MNHNS and CDR2 SASEGT. V was trimmed by 8 bases and J by 8 bases, leaving 21 bases between them. The CDR3 DNA is TGTGCCAGCGAAGTAATTGGGGGAGGACGAGAAAAACTGTTTTTT. Protein: CASEVIGGGREKLFF.

This clone showed up just once. The chain couples TRBV6-1 to TRBJ1-2; D not certain. CDR1 is MNHNS and CDR2 is SASEGT in the germline V gene. The CDR3 covers 15 residues. V was cut by 7 bases and J by 0 bases, with 15 bases left in between. The CDR3 DNA sequence: TGTGCCAGCACCAGTACCTCTATCCCTAACTATGGCTACACCTTC. It translates to CASTSTSIPNYGYTF.

This sequence joins TRBV5-4 and TRBJ1-1, with a tentative D call TRBD1 (5 bases). Trimming took 3 bases from V and 2 from J, leaving 11 bases between them. The CDR3 totals 14 residues. Germline V CDR1 and CDR2: SGHNT, YYREEE (reference sequence). The CDR3 here is CASSSYRKNTEAFF. Here the CDR3 DNA reads TGTGCCAGCAGCTCTTACAGGAAAAACACTGAAGCTTTCTTT.

This chain uses TRBV19 with TRBJ1-4; D perhaps matches TRBD1 (5 bases). V gave up 5 bases and J gave up 5 bases, with 12 bases separating them. Germline V gives CDR1 LNHDA, CDR2 SQIVND (reference sequence). CDR3 size: 14 residues. The CDR3 DNA follows: TGTGCCAGTAGTCAACAGGCGAACAATGAAAAACTGTTTTTT. This sequence encodes CASSQQANNEKLFF.

In DNA, the CDR3 is TGTGCCAGCAGCATGATGGGTGGCTACACCTTC. This encodes CASSMMGGYTF. The chain employs TRBV6-1 and TRBJ1-2; unclear D gene. From germline, CDR1 is MNHNS and CDR2 SASEGT. Between the trimmed V and J ends, which lost 6 bases and 7 bases, there was a span of 9 bases. There are 11 residues in the CDR3.

The CDR3 DNA follows: TGTGCCAGTAGTCCCTGGGACAGGGGTAGAACCGGGGAGCTGTTTTTT. Protein sequence: CASSPWDRGRTGELFF. This chain uses TRBV19 with TRBJ2-2, with TRBD1 matching 10 bases. The germline V gene has CDR1 LNHDA and CDR2 SQIVND (reference sequence). Trimming cost V 5 bases and J 5 bases; bases outside gene matches: 8. The CDR3 length is 16 residues. The full variable domain, rest sourced from reference TRBV19 and TRBJ2-2, is DGGITQSPKYLFRKEGQNVTLSCEQNLNHDAMYWYRQDPGQGLRLIYYSQIVNDFQKGDIAEGYSVSREKKESFPLTVTSAQKNPTAFYLCASSPWDRGRTGELFFGEGSRLTVL.

V gene TRBV4-1 combines with J gene TRBJ2-7, with D possibly being TRBD1 or TRBD2 (6 bases each). V lost 0 bases, J lost 3 bases, and 15 bases lay in between. Per germline, CDR1 MGHRA and CDR2 YSYEKL. This CDR3 is built from 16 residues. For the CDR3, the DNA is TGCGCCAGCAGCCAAGAGGAGGGTGCAGGGGACTACGAGCAGTACTTC. It yields the protein CASSQEEGAGDYEQYF.

The chain joins TRBV9 to TRBJ1-1; D is ambiguous. V lost 4 bases, J lost 3 bases, and 16 bases lay in between. The CDR3 runs 15 residues. CDR1 SGDLS and CDR2 YYNGEE come from the germline V gene. The CDR3 bases are TGTGCCAGCAGCCCCTCTTCCGGGTTTGACACTGAAGCTTTCTTT. As protein: CASSPSSGFDTEAFF.

The chain recombines TRBV18 with TRBJ2-1; maybe TRBD1 (5 bases). Germline V gene data show CDR1 as KGHSH and CDR2 as LQKENI. V was trimmed by 1 base and J by 7 bases, leaving 11 bases between them. The CDR3 consists of 14 residues. The CDR3: CASSPLNRLNEQFF. The CDR3 DNA follows: TGTGCCAGCTCACCACTCAACAGGCTTAATGAGCAGTTCTTC.

Here the CDR3 DNA reads TGTGCCAGCAGAAGCGGGTACGGGCGGACTTCCTATGGCTACACCTTC. Protein: CASRSGYGRTSYGYTF. The chain has TRBV28 and TRBJ1-2; D uncertain. The CDR3 covers 16 residues. Trimming took 6 bases from V and 4 from J, leaving 21 bases between them. Germline lookup yields CDR1 MDHEN and CDR2 SYDVKM.

This chain connects TRBV7-2 to TRBJ1-1; possibly TRBD1 for D (6 bases). Trimming cost V 2 bases and J 2 bases, with 15 bases left between them. This CDR3 comprises 16 residues. Germline lookup yields CDR1 SGHTA and CDR2 FQGNSA. Here the CDR3 reads CASSLYGGRANTEAFF. Here the CDR3 DNA reads TGTGCCAGCAGCTTATATGGGGGCCGGGCTAACACTGAAGCTTTCTTT.

This clone appeared a few times. The V and J genes are TRBV2 and TRBJ1-1; D possibly corresponds to TRBD1 (5 bases). CDR1 is SNHLY, CDR2 FYNNEI, per germline. The V gene lost 6 bases and the J gene lost 0 bases, with 11 bases spanning the gap. This CDR3 spans 14 amino acids. CDR3 loop: CASRDWDLNTEAFF. CDR3 nucleotide sequence: TGTGCCAGCAGGGATTGGGACTTGAACACTGAAGCTTTCTTT.

The rearrangement uses TRBV15 and TRBJ2-3, with 10 positions matching TRBD2. The CDR3 length is 15 residues. The germline V gene encodes CDR1 LNHNV and CDR2 YYDKDF (reference sequence). The V segment lost 1 base and the J segment 3 bases; nucleotides outside the gene matches: 1. CDR3 DNA sequence: TGTGCCACCAGCAGAGCTAGCGGGGGAACAGATACGCAGTATTTT. Translation: CATSRASGGTDTQYF.

The CDR3 region has the DNA TGTGCCAGCAGCTCCCGGGACGACTCTGGAAACACCATATATTTT. Residues: CASSSRDDSGNTIYF. The chain is built from TRBV9 and TRBJ1-3, with D possibly being TRBD1 (5 bases). V dropped 4 bases and J dropped 0 bases, with 11 bases sitting between them. CDR3 length: 15 residues. CDR1 and CDR2 from the germline V gene are SGDLS and YYNGEE. Looking up the rest from reference TRBV9 and TRBJ1-3 gives the full variable domain: DSGVTQTPKHLITATGQRVTLRCSPRSGDLSVYWYQQSLDQGLQFLIQYYNGEERAKGNILERFSAQQFPDLHSELNLSSLELGDSALYFCASSSRDDSGNTIYFGEGSWLTVV.

The chain uses TRBV10-3 and TRBJ2-2; tentatively, D is TRBD1 (5 bases). This CDR3 has 14 amino acids. Germline CDR1 ENHRY, CDR2 SYGVKD. V shed 2 bases and J shed 6 bases, with 10 bases lying between them. CDR3 residues: CAISEGRAPGELFF. The CDR3 nucleotides are TGTGCCATCAGTGAGGGCAGGGCGCCCGGGGAGCTGTTTTTT.

To note about this clone: At one boundary the junction diverges from the germline segment, which might be a read error. This sample includes further DNA sequences coding for the same CDR3. CDR3 loop: CSVGTHSYGYTF. DNA of the CDR3: TGCAGCGTGGGGACGCATAGCTATGGCTACACCTTT. This rearrangement joins TRBV29-1 to TRBJ1-2, with D perhaps TRBD1 (5 bases). The CDR3 contains 12 residues. CDR1 and CDR2 (germline): SQVTM, ANQGSEA.

This clone appeared a few times. This chain uses TRBV6-5 with TRBJ1-6; D unresolved. The CDR3 contains 13 residues. The V end was cut by 2 bases, the J end by 9 bases, with 8 bases between. CDR1 and CDR2 (germline): MNHEY, SVGAGI. CDR3 sequence: CASSYPTGSPLHF. CDR3 sequence (DNA): TGTGCCAGCAGTTACCCCACTGGTTCACCCCTCCACTTT.

This chain uses TRBV11-3 with TRBJ2-7; D call uncertain. Germline values: CDR1 SGHNT, CDR2 YENEEA. Trimming took 2 bases from V and 1 from J, leaving 9 bases between them. This CDR3 is 14 amino acids long. For the CDR3, the DNA is TGTGCCAGCAGCTTATCGACGGCTTCCTACGAGCAGTACTTC. Encoded protein: CASSLSTASYEQYF.

This chain uses TRBV7-2 with TRBJ2-2; D not certain. The CDR3 is 14 amino acids. Trimming shortened V by 1 base and J by 3 bases, and 6 bases separated the two germline ends. Germline V gene lookup returns CDR1 SGHTA and CDR2 FQGNSA. The CDR3 nucleotides read TGTGCCAGCAGCTTAGATGGTCACACCGGGGAGCTGTTTTTT. Its translation is CASSLDGHTGELFF.